This TCR beta chain was retrieved from a study of blood T cell repertoires in COVID-19. Produced via immunoSEQ multiplex PCR; TCRdb's table is partial and in-frame only. The sample has about 120,000 clones, 90% seen once. This CDR3 has 13 amino acids. The germline V gene has CDR1 SQVTM and CDR2 ANQGSEA. Trimming cost V 7 bases and J 4 bases; bases outside gene matches: 6. Sequencing input: peripheral blood. The source of this sequence is a woman aged 60-75 years with COVID-19, enrolled during active disease. This sequence joins TRBV29-1 and TRBJ2-1; 8 bases agree with TRBD2. This chain's CDR3 is CSAGGDQYNEQFF. Here the CDR3 DNA reads TGCAGCGCCGGGGGGGACCAGTACAATGAGCAGTTCTTC.